The next 9 T cell receptor beta chains were all read from a single sample in a study of tumor-infiltrating lymphocytes in primary liver carcinoma (dated by TCRdb to 2017 to 2019). TCRdb lists the instrument as Illumina HiSeq 2500. TCRbeta-specific cDNA was reverse-transcribed from approximately 500 ng total RNA using a constant-region primer and ProtoScript II reverse transcriptase. Three nested multiplex PCR rounds, following a slightly modified ARM-PCR procedure, were used to build the TCRbeta libraries. Each of the first two PCR rounds ran for about 10 cycles using multiplex TRBV1-TRBV30 forward primers together with a Cbeta reverse primer. The raw public reads went through TCRdb reprocessing: fastp at Q25, MiXCR clone calling, in-frame beta chains kept. Each record represents a unique CDR3 protein, reported with the most common genes and DNA among its rows. The sample contains just over 300,000 distinct CDR3 sequences, around three fifths of them found a single time. The ten largest clones represent over 15% of the sample.

TRIzol reagent was used to extract blood RNA from unsorted whole blood, while the DNeasy Blood & Tissue kit provided the germline DNA. Source material: peripheral blood. Receptors originate from a woman aged 30 to 39 with primary liver carcinoma and hepatitis B virus infection.

Of note for this clonotype: A much larger clone is a single base away; this may be a read error. The rearrangement uses TRBV12-3 or TRBV12-4 and TRBJ1-1; D gene ambiguous. The CDR3 sequence is 13 residues long. The CDR3 is CASKGLCGPWAFW. The CDR3 DNA reads TGTGCCAGCAAAGGCCTCTGTGGACCCTGGGCTTTTTGG.

In the case of this clonotype: This may be a read error: a much more frequent sequence differs by one nucleotide. This sequence joins TRBV29-1 and TRBJ2-3; D might be TRBD1 (5 bases). This CDR3 contains 16 residues. Deletions cut 2 bases from V and 1 base from J, with 16 bases between. Germline V gives CDR1 SQVTM, CDR2 ANQGSEA. The CDR3 nucleotides read TGCAGCGTTGAACCCGAACAGGCGACTGGCACAGATACGCAGTATTTT. It codes for CSVEPEQATGTDTQYF.

This clonotype has a single count. A single base separates this from a much larger clone, so it may be a read error. The chain combines TRBV29-1 with TRBJ1-1; D is uncertain. Germline V gives CDR1 SQVTM, CDR2 ANQGSEA. The CDR3 covers 13 residues. The CDR3: CSALDGLNTETFF. In DNA form, the CDR3 reads TGCAGCGCTCTTGACGGCCTTAACACTGAAACTTTCTTT.

As concerns this clonotype: Here the CDR3 omits its conserved ending phenylalanine or tryptophan, so a read error is the likely source. The chain has TRBV4-3 and TRBJ2-7; 8 nucleotides line up with TRBD1. Germline loops: CDR1 LGHNA, CDR2 YSLEER. CDR3 size: 17 residues. CDR3 nucleotides: TGCGCCAGTAGCCAAGACTTTACAGGACAGGGTTTGGATGAGCAGTACCTC. Residues: CASSQDFTGQGLDEQYL.

This clonotype was seen once. The chain recombines TRBV6-5 with TRBJ2-3; D might be TRBD1 (6 bases). The CDR3 runs to 14 residues. The germline gives CDR1 MNHEY, CDR2 SVGAGI. DNA of the CDR3: TGTACCAAACAAGGGGGAAGGTCCACAGATACGCAGTATTTT. Protein sequence: CTKQGGRSTDTQYF.

The rearrangement joins TRBV28 to TRBJ1-6; possible D gene TRBD1, 5 bases. CDR3 size: 14 residues. Germline assignment: CDR1 MDHEN and CDR2 SYDVKM. The V end lost 5 bases, the J end lost 11 bases, and 16 bases lay between the germline ends. The CDR3 nucleotides are TGTGCCAGCAGTGTCGTCAGGGTGAATCCACCCCTCCACTTT. Translated: CASSVVRVNPPLHF.

The V and J genes are TRBV12-5 and TRBJ2-7; maybe TRBD1 (5 bases). The CDR3 consists of 14 residues. CDR1 and CDR2 (germline): LGHNT, FRNRAP. Deletions cut 7 bases from V and 3 bases from J, with 16 bases between. For the CDR3, the DNA is TGTGCTAGTGCCTTAACAGGATTCTTCTACGAGCAGTACTTC. Residues: CASALTGFFYEQYF.

Of note for this clonotype: This likely comes from a read error, as the CDR3 has no conserved phenylalanine or tryptophan at its end. This chain links TRBV11-2 with TRBJ2-6; possible D gene TRBD2, 5 bases. The CDR3 loop spans 21 amino acids. The germline V and J ends were trimmed by 5 bases and 0 bases, with 26 bases remaining between them. CDR1 and CDR2 (germline): SGHAT, FQNNGV. CDR3: CASSRIPGRGPRLSGANVLTY. The CDR3 region has the DNA TGTGCCAGCAGCCGAATACCAGGTAGAGGGCCAAGACTCTCTGGGGCCAACGTCCTGACTTAC.

V and J are TRBV12-3 or TRBV12-4 and TRBJ2-5; perhaps TRBD1 as D (5 bases). Trimming took 7 bases from V and 2 from J, leaving 17 bases between them. The CDR3 totals 15 residues. The CDR3 bases are TGTGCCAGCAAGATTAAACAGTGGACACAAGAGACCCAGTACTTC. Its translation is CASKIKQWTQETQYF.